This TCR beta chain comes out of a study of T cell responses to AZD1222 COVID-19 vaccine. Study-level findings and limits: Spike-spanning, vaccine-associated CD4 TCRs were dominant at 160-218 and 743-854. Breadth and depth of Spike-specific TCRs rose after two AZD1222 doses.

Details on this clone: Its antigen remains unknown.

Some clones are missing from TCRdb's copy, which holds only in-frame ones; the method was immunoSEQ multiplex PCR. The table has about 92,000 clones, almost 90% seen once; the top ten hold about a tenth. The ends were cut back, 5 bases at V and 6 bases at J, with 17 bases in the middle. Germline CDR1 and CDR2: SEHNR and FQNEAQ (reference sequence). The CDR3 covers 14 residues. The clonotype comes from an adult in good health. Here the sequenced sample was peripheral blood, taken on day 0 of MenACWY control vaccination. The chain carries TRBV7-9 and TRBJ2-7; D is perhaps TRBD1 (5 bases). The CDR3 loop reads CASSLRQPASEQYF. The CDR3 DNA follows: TGTGCCAGCAGCCTGAGACAGCCGGCTTCCGAGCAGTACTTC.